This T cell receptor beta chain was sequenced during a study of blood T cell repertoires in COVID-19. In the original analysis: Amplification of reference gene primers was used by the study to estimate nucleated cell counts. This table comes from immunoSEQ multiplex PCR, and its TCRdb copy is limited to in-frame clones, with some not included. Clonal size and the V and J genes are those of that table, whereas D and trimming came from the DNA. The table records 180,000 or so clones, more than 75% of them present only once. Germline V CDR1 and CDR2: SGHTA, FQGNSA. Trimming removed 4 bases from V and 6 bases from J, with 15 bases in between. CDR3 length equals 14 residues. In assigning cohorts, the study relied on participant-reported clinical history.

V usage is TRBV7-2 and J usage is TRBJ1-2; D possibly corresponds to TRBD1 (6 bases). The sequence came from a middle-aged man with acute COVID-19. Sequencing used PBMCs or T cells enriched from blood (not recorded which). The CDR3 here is CASSSSGTYHGYTF. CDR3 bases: TGTGCCAGCAGCTCTTCCGGGACATATCATGGCTACACCTTC.